These 28 T cell receptor beta chains originate from one sample sequenced in a study of CD8 T cells in ankylosing spondylitis. Each CDR3 protein gets one entry after TCRdb re-called the 5' RACE reads with MiXCR. Of approximately 210,000 distinct CDR3 sequences in the sample, 9.5% to 15% were seen once. Sequenced input: blood, either unsorted or a sorted T cell fraction (not recorded which). The origin of the receptors is a male donor with ankylosing spondylitis or in good health (not recorded which).

This chain joins TRBV7-9 and TRBJ1-1; D is possibly TRBD1 (5 bases). The CDR3 has 15 residues. Trimming cost V 0 bases and J 0 bases, with 8 bases left between them. From germline, CDR1 is SEHNR and CDR2 FQNEAQ (reference sequence). The CDR3 DNA is TGTGCCAGCAGCTTAGCGCAGGGAATGAACACTGAAGCTTTCTTT. It specifies CASSLAQGMNTEAFF.

This clonotype occurred a few times. The chain uses TRBV20-1 and TRBJ2-7; weak D call: TRBD1 (5 bases). Germline values: CDR1 DFQATT, CDR2 SNEGSKA (reference sequence). This CDR3 is 13 amino acids long. V gave up 0 bases and J gave up 6 bases, with 12 bases separating them. The CDR3 bases are TGCAGTGCTAGAGACAGGGCAACAGGCGAGCAGTACTTC. Translating it yields CSARDRATGEQYF.

The table lists this clonotype with a few counts. CDR3 loop: CASSSSPRGYDEQFF. The CDR3 nucleotides read TGTGCCAGCAGTTCCTCCCCGCGGGGGTACGATGAGCAGTTCTTC. The rearrangement joins TRBV12-3 or TRBV12-4 to TRBJ2-1, with 7 bases lining up with TRBD2. J gave up 8 bases and V 4 bases, and 11 bases lay outside the gene matches. CDR3 size: 15 residues.

This clonotype was picked up many times. The chain recombines TRBV29-1 with TRBJ2-5; the D call may be TRBD1 or TRBD2 (7 bases each). CDR1 and CDR2 from the germline V gene are SQVTM and ANQGSEA. This CDR3 is 13 amino acids long. The CDR3 coding sequence is TGCAGTGGAGCGGGACAGTACCAAGAGACCCAGTACTTC. This gives the protein CSGAGQYQETQYF.

This clonotype was observed at least ten times. The chain combines TRBV7-9 with TRBJ2-7; D is ambiguous. The germline V gene has CDR1 SEHNR and CDR2 FQNEAQ (reference sequence). This CDR3 is built from 12 residues. V was shortened by 2 bases and J by 4 bases, with 6 bases between the two germline ends. The CDR3 DNA is TGTGCCAGCAGCTTAACAACTTACGAGCAGTACTTC. Protein sequence: CASSLTTYEQYF.

The table lists this clonotype with a few counts. The CDR3 sequence: CASSSPGTGGRYGYTF. CDR3 sequence (DNA): TGTGCCAGCAGCTCTCCTGGGACAGGGGGAAGGTACGGCTACACCTTC. This chain uses TRBV11-2 with TRBJ1-2; 11 bases agree with TRBD1. This CDR3 has 16 residues. J gave up 8 bases and V 4 bases, and 12 bases lay outside the gene matches. Germline CDR1 reads SGHAT; CDR2 reads FQNNGV. Supplemented by reference TRBV11-2 and TRBJ1-2, the full variable domain reads EAGVAQSPRYKIIEKRQSVAFWCNPISGHATLYWYQQILGQGPKLLIQFQNNGVVDDSQLPKDRFSAERLKGVDSTLKIQPAKLEDSAVYLCASSSPGTGGRYGYTFGSGTRLTVV.

This clonotype was detected only a few times. The chain joins TRBV7-2 to TRBJ1-1; no firm D call. This CDR3 spans 14 amino acids. Germline V gene data show CDR1 as SGHTA and CDR2 as FQGNSA. V lost 2 bases and J 4 bases, leaving 11 bases between the germline ends. The CDR3: CASSLMGLITEAFF. DNA of the CDR3: TGTGCCAGCAGCTTAATGGGCCTAATCACTGAAGCTTTCTTT.

This clonotype occurred many times. The V call is TRBV5-1, the J call TRBJ2-3, with D perhaps assigned TRBD1 or TRBD2 (5 bases each). V was shortened by 5 bases and J by 4 bases, with 8 bases between the two germline ends. This CDR3 comprises 12 residues. Germline loops: CDR1 SGHRS, CDR2 YFSETQ. CDR3 sequence: CASSGGADTQYF. The CDR3 DNA follows: TGCGCCAGCAGTGGGGGAGCAGATACGCAGTATTTT. Full variable domain (outside the CDR3, taken from reference TRBV5-1 and TRBJ2-3): KAGVTQTPRYLIKTRGQQVTLSCSPISGHRSVSWYQQTPGQGLQFLFEYFSETQRNKGNFPGRFSGRQFSNSRSEMNVSTLELGDSALYLCASSGGADTQYFGPGTRLTVL.

This chain links TRBV4-1 with TRBJ1-1, with D maybe TRBD1 (5 bases). In germline, CDR1 is MGHRA, CDR2 YSYEKL. V shed 6 bases and J shed 1 base, with 12 bases lying between them. The CDR3 runs 14 residues. The CDR3 loop is CASSQGAGNTEAFF. In DNA, the CDR3 is TGCGCCAGCAGTCAGGGCGCCGGGAACACTGAAGCTTTCTTT.

The rearrangement links TRBV3-1 to TRBJ2-3; 10 bases line up with TRBD2. Unmatched junction bases numbered 14, after V lost 2 bases and J lost 0 bases. The CDR3 contains 20 residues. CDR1 LGHDT and CDR2 YNNKEL come from the germline V gene (reference sequence). Here the CDR3 reads CASSQFALAGIETSTDTQYF. The CDR3 region has the DNA TGTGCCAGCAGCCAATTCGCACTAGCGGGAATCGAAACTAGCACAGATACGCAGTATTTT.

The J gene is TRBJ2-3, the V gene TRBV12-3 or TRBV12-4, with 9 bases that match TRBD1. The trim removed 6 bases at V and 4 bases at J, leaving 14 bases unmatched. CDR3 length: 17 residues. Written as DNA, the CDR3 is TGTGCCAGCAGCAAAGTACAGGGGGCTCATATATCAGATACGCAGTATTTT. Encoded protein: CASSKVQGAHISDTQYF.

The chain is built from TRBV5-1 and TRBJ1-1; the match to TRBD1 covers 8 bases. V lost 2 bases, J lost 6 bases, and 6 bases stayed unmatched. The CDR3 extends over 14 amino acids. In germline, CDR1 is SGHRS, CDR2 YFSETQ. CDR3 sequence (DNA): TGCGCCAGCAGCTTCGGCCAGGGGGCCGCTGAAGCTTTCTTT. Its translation is CASSFGQGAAEAFF.

The CDR3: CASSNRNTIYF. DNA for the CDR3: TGTGCCAGCAGTAACCGAAACACCATATATTTT. The chain combines TRBV6-1 with TRBJ1-3; no clear D gene. Germline V gene data show CDR1 as MNHNS and CDR2 as SASEGT. The V and J ends lost 5 bases and 5 bases respectively, with 4 bases between them. The CDR3 totals 11 residues.

This clonotype was seen only a few times. The chain couples TRBV12-3 or TRBV12-4 to TRBJ2-3, with 9 bases that match TRBD1. The V and J ends lost 6 bases and 4 bases, in that order; junction bases with no gene match: 8. The CDR3 covers 15 residues. The CDR3 sequence: CASSLQGARADTQYF. The DNA for the CDR3 is TGTGCCAGCAGCTTACAGGGGGCGCGAGCAGATACGCAGTATTTT.

This clonotype has just a few counts. The genes are TRBV20-1 and TRBJ2-1; D unresolved. V was shortened by 3 bases and J by 7 bases, with 10 bases between the two germline ends. Germline V gene data show CDR1 as DFQATT and CDR2 as SNEGSKA (reference sequence). The CDR3 contains 12 residues. The CDR3 sequence is CSARGEGNEQFF. CDR3 nucleotides: TGCAGTGCTAGGGGCGAAGGGAATGAGCAGTTCTTC.

This clonotype was found a few times. The CDR3 loop reads CASSLNGYEQYF. As DNA, the CDR3 is TGTGCCAGCAGTTTAAACGGATACGAGCAGTACTTC. V usage is TRBV12-3 or TRBV12-4 and J usage is TRBJ2-7; no definite D call. Trimming stripped 2 bases from V and 4 bases from J, with 6 bases between. The CDR3 extends over 12 amino acids.

The genes are TRBV14 and TRBJ2-1; D gene unclear. This CDR3 has 18 residues. The V gene lost 3 bases and the J gene lost 5 bases, with 23 bases spanning the gap. Germline CDR1 and CDR2: SGHDN and FVKESK. CDR3 loop: CASSQGGPATTINNEQFF. CDR3 nucleotides: TGTGCCAGCAGCCAGGGTGGTCCAGCCACCACGATCAACAATGAGCAGTTCTTC.

This clonotype came up many times. The chain links TRBV29-1 to TRBJ2-7; a weak D match, TRBD1 (5 bases). Trimming shortened V by 4 bases and J by 3 bases, and 10 bases separated the two germline ends. CDR3 length: 12 amino acids. Germline loops: CDR1 SQVTM, CDR2 ANQGSEA. The CDR3 reads CSVASRDYEQYF. The CDR3 DNA reads as TGCAGCGTTGCTTCCAGGGACTACGAGCAGTACTTC.

This clonotype turned up a few times. The V and J genes are TRBV11-3 and TRBJ1-1; no clear D gene. Trimming removed 6 bases at V and 5 bases at J, with 10 bases between. CDR1 SGHNT and CDR2 YENEEA come from the germline V gene. This CDR3 comprises 12 residues. The CDR3 loop reads CASRGMGTEAFF. Here the CDR3 DNA reads TGTGCCAGCAGGGGGATGGGGACTGAAGCTTTCTTT.

This clonotype was counted between two and nine times. The rearrangement links TRBV7-2 to TRBJ2-7, with D perhaps matching TRBD1 (5 bases). Trimming took 2 bases from V and 2 from J, leaving 13 bases between them. The germline V gene has CDR1 SGHTA and CDR2 FQGNSA. The CDR3 length is 15 residues. The CDR3 DNA sequence: TGTGCCAGCAGCTTAACGACAGAACACACCTACGAGCAGTACTTC. Protein: CASSLTTEHTYEQYF.

This clonotype was counted only a few times. The chain combines TRBV12-3 or TRBV12-4 with TRBJ1-6; unclear D gene. CDR3 size: 16 residues. The V end lost 6 bases, the J end lost 0 bases, and 12 bases lay between the germline ends. The CDR3 bases are TGTGCCAGCAGCCAGGACCGGAGCTCCTATAATTCACCCCTCCACTTT. This translates into CASSQDRSSYNSPLHF.

This clonotype was detected only a few times. The CDR3 protein is CASSGNEQFF. The CDR3 nucleotides read TGTGCCAGCAGCGGGAATGAGCAGTTCTTC. The chain employs TRBV9 and TRBJ2-1, with no clear D. CDR1 and CDR2 (germline): SGDLS, YYNGEE. The CDR3 totals 10 residues. V was trimmed by 3 bases and J by 7 bases, leaving 2 bases between them.

This chain connects TRBV2 to TRBJ2-5; D is uncertain. CDR1 and CDR2 (germline): SNHLY, FYNNEI. The CDR3 sequence is 15 residues long. Trimming took 0 bases from V and 2 from J, leaving 10 bases between them. The CDR3 sequence is CASSEARALQETQYF. The CDR3 DNA reads TGTGCCAGCAGTGAAGCACGGGCCCTACAAGAGACCCAGTACTTC. The full variable domain, rest sourced from reference TRBV2 and TRBJ2-5, is EPEVTQTPSHQVTQMGQEVILRCVPISNHLYFYWYRQILGQKVEFLVSFYNNEISEKSEIFDDQFSVERPDGSNFTLKIRSTKLEDSAMYFCASSEARALQETQYFGPGTRLLVL.

This clonotype appeared a few times. V and J are TRBV5-1 and TRBJ1-1; D call uncertain. The CDR3 is made up of 15 amino acids. Trimming cost V 0 bases and J 5 bases, with 14 bases left between them. Looked up from germline, CDR1 is SGHRS and CDR2 is YFSETQ. CDR3 region: CASSLAPGEGTEAFF. The CDR3 coding sequence is TGCGCCAGCAGCTTGGCCCCCGGCGAAGGAACTGAAGCTTTCTTT.

This clonotype appeared a few times. J is TRBJ2-5 and V is TRBV2; possible D gene TRBD2, 5 bases. Germline-derived CDR1 and CDR2 are SNHLY and FYNNEI. This CDR3 spans 12 amino acids. Trimming stripped 10 bases from V and 0 bases from J, with 9 bases between. DNA of the CDR3: TGTGCCACAAAGGACTACCAAGAGACCCAGTACTTC. The encoded protein is CATKDYQETQYF. The whole variable domain, filled in from reference TRBV2 and TRBJ2-5, reads EPEVTQTPSHQVTQMGQEVILRCVPISNHLYFYWYRQILGQKVEFLVSFYNNEISEKSEIFDDQFSVERPDGSNFTLKIRSTKLEDSAMYFCATKDYQETQYFGPGTRLLVL.

This clonotype has a count of ten or more. The chain has TRBV10-3 and TRBJ2-1, with 7 bases lining up with TRBD1. CDR3 size: 15 residues. Germline assignment: CDR1 ENHRY and CDR2 SYGVKD. Trimming took 6 bases from V and 2 from J; bases not matched to a gene: 7. CDR3 sequence (DNA): TGTGCCATCAGCTCCGGGACAGAGGCCTACAATGAGCAGTTCTTC. As protein: CAISSGTEAYNEQFF.

The V gene is TRBV11-3, the J gene TRBJ2-2; 7 positions match TRBD1. The CDR3 runs to 15 residues. Germline loops: CDR1 SGHNT, CDR2 YENEEA. The junction had 4 bases not matched to a gene; V was cut back by 4 bases and J by 2 bases. The CDR3 region has the DNA TGTGCCAGCAGCTGGCCAGGGGGTAACACCGGGGAGCTGTTTTTT. Amino acids: CASSWPGGNTGELFF.

V gene TRBV28 combines with J gene TRBJ1-5, with a possible D match to TRBD1 (6 bases). The V end was cut by 3 bases, the J end by 0 bases, with 12 bases between. The CDR3 is 16 amino acids. Germline V lookup: CDR1 MDHEN, CDR2 SYDVKM. Here the CDR3 reads CASSFPQGNSNQPQHF. CDR3 coding DNA: TGTGCCAGCAGTTTCCCACAGGGCAATAGCAATCAGCCCCAGCATTTT.